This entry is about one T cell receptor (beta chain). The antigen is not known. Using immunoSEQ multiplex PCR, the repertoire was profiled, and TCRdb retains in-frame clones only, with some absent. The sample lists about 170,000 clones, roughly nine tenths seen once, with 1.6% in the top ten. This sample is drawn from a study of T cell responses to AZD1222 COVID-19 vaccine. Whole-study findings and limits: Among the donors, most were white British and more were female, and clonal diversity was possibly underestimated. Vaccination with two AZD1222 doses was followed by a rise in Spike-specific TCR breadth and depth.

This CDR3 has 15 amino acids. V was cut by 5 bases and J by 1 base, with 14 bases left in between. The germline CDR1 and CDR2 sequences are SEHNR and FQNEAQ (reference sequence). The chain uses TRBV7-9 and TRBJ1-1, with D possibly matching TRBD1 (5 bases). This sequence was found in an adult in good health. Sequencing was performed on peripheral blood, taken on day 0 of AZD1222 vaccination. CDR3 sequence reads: CASSRYGTSNTEAFF. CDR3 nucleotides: TGTGCCAGCAGCCGTTACGGGACTTCGAACACTGAAGCTTTCTTT.